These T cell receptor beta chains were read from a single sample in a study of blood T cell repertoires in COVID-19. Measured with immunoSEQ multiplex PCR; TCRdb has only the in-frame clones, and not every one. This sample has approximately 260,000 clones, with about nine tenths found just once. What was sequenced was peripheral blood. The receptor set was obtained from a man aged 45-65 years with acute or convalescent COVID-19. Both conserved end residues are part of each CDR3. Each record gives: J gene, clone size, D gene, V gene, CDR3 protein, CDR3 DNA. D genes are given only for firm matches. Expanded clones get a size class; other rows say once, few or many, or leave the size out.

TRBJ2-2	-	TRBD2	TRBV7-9	CASSFLSSGGTGELFF	TGTGCCAGCAGCTTCCTCTCTAGCGGGGGGACCGGGGAGCTGTTTTTT
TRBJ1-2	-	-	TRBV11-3	CASSLGGPGDGYTF	TGTGCCAGCAGCTTAGGGGGGCCAGGGGATGGCTACACCTTC
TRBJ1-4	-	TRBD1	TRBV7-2	CASSQTGVGEKLFF	TGTGCCAGCAGCCAGACAGGGGTAGGAGAAAAACTGTTTTTT
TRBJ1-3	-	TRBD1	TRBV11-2	CASSSPSPYRGEVRNTIYF	TGTGCCAGCAGCTCACCATCGCCCTACAGGGGGGAAGTACGAAACACCATATATTTT
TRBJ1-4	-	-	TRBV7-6	CASSTRTGGTNEKLFF	TGTGCCAGCAGTACCCGAACGGGGGGCACTAATGAAAAACTGTTTTTT
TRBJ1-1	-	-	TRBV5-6	CASTLTGEGDTEAFF	TGTGCCAGCACCCTCACAGGCGAGGGGGACACTGAAGCTTTCTTT
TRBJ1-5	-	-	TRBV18	CASSPPGRAPPNQPQHF	TGTGCCAGCTCACCACCGGGCAGGGCCCCCCCAAATCAGCCCCAGCATTTT
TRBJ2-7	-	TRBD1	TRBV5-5	CASSLWTGVSYEQYF	TGTGCCAGCAGCTTGTGGACAGGGGTCTCCTACGAGCAGTACTTC
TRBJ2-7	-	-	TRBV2	CASSPDTGYEQYF	TGTGCCAGCTCCCCGGACACGGGCTACGAGCAGTACTTC
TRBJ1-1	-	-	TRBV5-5	CASASVEGLRAFF	TGTGCCAGCGCGAGCGTCGAGGGACTAAGAGCTTTCTTT
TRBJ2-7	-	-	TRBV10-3	CAIMRQDNYEQYF	TGTGCCATCATGCGCCAGGACAACTACGAGCAGTACTTC
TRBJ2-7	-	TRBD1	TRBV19	CASSRTGGSTPSHEQYF	TGTGCCAGTAGCAGGACAGGGGGCTCAACCCCTTCCCACGAGCAGTACTTC
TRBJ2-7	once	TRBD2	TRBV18	CASSSPAGVNEQYF	TGTGCCAGCTCCTCCCCAGCGGGGGTAAACGAGCAGTACTTC
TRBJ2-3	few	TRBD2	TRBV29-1	CSVEIGYGGATDTQYF	TGCAGCGTTGAGATTGGGTACGGGGGGGCCACAGATACGCAGTATTTT
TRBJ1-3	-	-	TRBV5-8	CASSLTGTGNTIYF	TGTGCCAGCAGCTTGACGGGGACTGGAAACACCATATATTTT
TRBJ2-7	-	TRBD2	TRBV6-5	CASSSRLADPPYEQYF	TGTGCCAGCAGTTCTAGACTAGCGGACCCCCCCTACGAGCAGTACTTC
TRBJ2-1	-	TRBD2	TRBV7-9	CASNLLAGGHPEQFF	TGTGCCAGCAATCTACTAGCGGGGGGGCATCCTGAGCAGTTCTTC
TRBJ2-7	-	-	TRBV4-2	CASSPLQGSSYEQYF	TGTGCCAGCAGCCCGTTGCAGGGAAGCTCCTACGAGCAGTACTTC
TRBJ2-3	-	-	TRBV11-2	CASSLVGAARTDTQYF	TGTGCCAGCAGCTTAGTTGGGGCCGCCCGCACAGATACGCAGTATTTT